Listed below are T cell receptor beta chains from one sample, sequenced in a study of Ad26.COV2.S vaccination and SARS-CoV-2 variants. Using immunoSEQ multiplex PCR, the repertoire was profiled, and TCRdb retains in-frame clones only, with some absent. Of more than 300,000 clones listed, about nine tenths were seen once; the top ten hold 6.4%. The sample in question was peripheral blood, obtained in a trial of Ad26.COV2.S vaccine versus placebo. The receptor set was obtained from a person aged 18 to 59 who received the Ad26.COV2.S COVID-19 vaccine or a placebo. The CDR3 runs from the conserved cysteine through the conserved F or W. The order of the fields is CDR3 protein, CDR3 DNA, clone size, V gene, D gene, J gene. D genes are given only for firm matches. Clone size is not always given. Where it is, it says once, few, many or a class for expanded clones.

CASSPRQDPIFDSPLHF TGTGCCAGCAGCCCAAGACAGGATCCCATCTTTGATTCACCCCTCCACTTT . TRBV4-2 . TRBJ1-6
CATSGRTDTDTQYF TGTGCCACCAGTGGCCGGACAGACACAGATACGCAGTATTTT . TRBV24-1 . TRBJ2-3
CASSLGPFIYEQYF TGTGCCAGCAGTTTGGGACCGTTTATCTACGAGCAGTACTTC . TRBV6-5 . TRBJ2-7
CASSYSTGSGDNEQFF TGTGCCAGCAGTTACTCGACAGGTAGTGGAGACAATGAGCAGTTCTTC . TRBV6-2/TRBV6-3 . TRBJ2-1
CASSLGSGGESPLHF TGCGCCAGCAGCTTGGGTAGCGGCGGTGAGTCACCCCTCCACTTT . TRBV5-1 . TRBJ1-6
CASSVLFRSTYEQYF TGCGCCAGCAGCGTTCTCTTTCGTAGTACCTACGAGCAGTACTTC . TRBV10-1 . TRBJ2-7
CASSLGTGNGRESHEQYF TGTGCCAGCAGTTTAGGGACAGGAAATGGTAGAGAGAGCCACGAGCAGTACTTC . TRBV27 TRBD1 TRBJ2-7
CASSPQGVRNTGELFF TGTGCCAGCAGCCCACAGGGGGTTCGGAACACCGGGGAGCTGTTTTTT medium-sized TRBV7-3 TRBD1 TRBJ2-2
CASSIRTRNTGELFF TGTGCCAGTAGTATCCGTACAAGAAACACCGGGGAGCTGTTTTTT . TRBV19 . TRBJ2-2
CASSLTYEQYF TGTGCCAGCAGCCTAACCTACGAGCAGTACTTC . TRBV12-3/TRBV12-4 . TRBJ2-7
CASSLGWRSYGYTF TGTGCCAGCAGCTTAGGATGGCGTAGCTATGGCTACACCTTC . TRBV7-9 . TRBJ1-2
CAGSGGYTF TGTGCCGGAAGTGGGGGCTACACCTTC . TRBV7-9 . TRBJ1-2
CASSPRLGPFYEQYF TGTGCCAGCAGCCCCAGATTGGGGCCATTTTACGAGCAGTACTTC . TRBV5-6 . TRBJ2-7
CASSLGSVRQAEQYF TGTGCCAGCAGCTTAGGCTCGGTACGGCAGGCCGAGCAGTACTTC . TRBV7-9 . TRBJ2-7
CASSSIDRGRLYYGYTF TGTGCCAGCAGTTCCATCGACAGGGGGCGGCTCTATTATGGCTACACCTTC once TRBV5-6 TRBD1 TRBJ1-2
CASSSTENTEAFF TGTGCCAGCAGCTCAACAGAGAACACTGAAGCTTTCTTT . TRBV7-6 . TRBJ1-1
CASSINPGSVGTEAFF TGTGCCAGTAGTATCAATCCGGGGAGTGTGGGTACTGAAGCTTTCTTT . TRBV19 . TRBJ1-1
CATSDPGLGADTQYF TGTGCCACCAGTGATCCAGGGTTGGGCGCAGATACGCAGTATTTT . TRBV24-1 . TRBJ2-3
CASSPRQGLDRETQYF TGTGCCAGCTCACCCCGACAGGGTTTGGATCGAGAGACCCAGTACTTC . TRBV18 TRBD1 TRBJ2-5
CASSLNAGSYGYTF TGTGCCAGCAGCTTAAATGCAGGATCTTATGGCTACACCTTC few TRBV7-3 . TRBJ1-2
CASSLDPPGNTIYF TGTGCCAGCAGCTTAGATCCACCTGGAAACACCATATATTTT . TRBV7-3 . TRBJ1-3
CASRKRWGTVYF TGCGCCAGCAGAAAACGGTGGGGGACGGTGTACTTC . TRBV10-1 . TRBJ2-7
CSVEQGESQPQHF TGCAGCGTTGAACAGGGCGAAAGTCAGCCCCAGCATTTT once TRBV29-1 . TRBJ1-5
CASSQETAQLAKNIQYF TGTGCCAGCAGCCAAGAGACCGCTCAATTAGCCAAAAACATTCAGTACTTC . TRBV3-1/TRBV3-2 . TRBJ2-4
CASSLDWGAGQGVDQPQHF TGTGCCAGCAGCTTGGATTGGGGCGCGGGCCAGGGGGTCGATCAGCCCCAGCATTTT . TRBV5-5 TRBD1 TRBJ1-5
CAWSETDRGTEAFF TGTGCCTGGAGTGAGACGGACCGAGGGACTGAAGCTTTCTTT . TRBV30 . TRBJ1-1
CASSYTTSGRTDEQFF TGTGCCAGCAGCTACACGACTAGCGGGAGGACAGATGAGCAGTTCTTC . TRBV28 TRBD2 TRBJ2-1
CASSQGTRQPQHF TGCGCCAGCAGCCAAGGGACCCGACAGCCCCAGCATTTT . TRBV4-1 . TRBJ1-5
CASSFARGRAFF TGTGCCAGCAGTTTTGCCCGGGGGCGAGCTTTCTTT once TRBV28 . TRBJ1-1
CASSPRGLASGANVLTF TGTGCCAGCAGTCCTCGGGGCCTGGCGTCTGGGGCCAACGTCCTGACTTTC few TRBV6-6 . TRBJ2-6
CASSSQYNEQFF TGCGCCAGCAGCTCACAGTACAATGAGCAGTTCTTC . TRBV5-1 . TRBJ2-1
CASSPGLSGNTIYF TGTGCCAGCAGCCCGGGCCTCTCTGGAAACACCATATATTTT . TRBV7-2 . TRBJ1-3
CASSIDLAGVTNYGYTF TGTGCCAGTAGTATAGATTTGGCAGGGGTGACCAACTATGGCTACACCTTC . TRBV19 . TRBJ1-2
CASSLERGGYEQYF TGTGCCAGCAGCTTAGAGCGGGGGGGCTACGAGCAGTACTTC . TRBV7-2 TRBD2 TRBJ2-7
CASSEYRWAGNTEAFF TGTGCCAGCAGTGAATATCGATGGGCTGGAAACACTGAAGCTTTCTTT once TRBV6-1 . TRBJ1-1
CASSQRGGTNTGELFF TGTGCCAGCTCCCAACGGGGCGGGACAAACACCGGGGAGCTGTTTTTT . TRBV18 . TRBJ2-2
CASGREGLVYGYTF TGTGCCAGCGGTAGGGAGGGGTTGGTCTATGGCTACACCTTC . TRBV5-5 . TRBJ1-2
CASSSPGQAYGYTF TGTGCCAGCAGCTCACCGGGACAGGCTTACGGCTACACCTTC . TRBV7-9 TRBD1 TRBJ1-2
CASRIEGTDRFYEQYF TGTGCCAGCAGAATCGAAGGGACAGATAGATTCTACGAGCAGTACTTC . TRBV27 TRBD1 TRBJ2-7
CASSLTGTMGTEAFF TGTGCCAGCAGTCTTACCGGGACAATGGGGACTGAAGCTTTCTTT . TRBV7-3 . TRBJ1-1
CASSLAGPSWIHEQYF TGTGCCAGCAGCTTGGCGGGCCCTAGCTGGATCCACGAGCAGTACTTC . TRBV5-8 . TRBJ2-7
CASSYNTQGDEQYF TGTGCCAGCAGTTACAACACGCAGGGGGACGAGCAGTACTTC . TRBV6-5 TRBD1 TRBJ2-7
CASSVSGGAIGELFF TGTGCCAGCAGCGTTAGCGGGGGGGCAATCGGGGAGCTGTTTTTT once TRBV9 TRBD2 TRBJ2-2
CASSQTGDWVSPLHF TGTGCCAGCAGCCAGACAGGGGATTGGGTTTCACCCCTCCACTTT . TRBV14 TRBD1 TRBJ1-6
CATSRGTEGGYTF TGTGCCACCAGCAGAGGGACCGAGGGTGGCTACACCTTC . TRBV15 . TRBJ1-2
CASTPSGRGLEQYF TGTGCCAGCACCCCCTCGGGCAGGGGGCTCGAGCAGTACTTC . TRBV28 TRBD1 TRBJ2-7
CASSPIPTGTRETQYF TGTGCCAGCAGCCCCATACCCACCGGGACTAGGGAGACCCAGTACTTC . TRBV3-1/TRBV3-2 TRBD2 TRBJ2-5
CASSNTREQGVPQPQHF TGTGCCAGCAGCAACACGCGGGAACAGGGGGTCCCTCAGCCCCAGCATTTT . TRBV21-1 . TRBJ1-5
CASSESAGGRRGYTF TGCGCCAGCAGTGAGTCAGCAGGGGGCCGGAGAGGCTACACCTTC . TRBV10-2 TRBD1 TRBJ1-2
CASSLDPDYNSPLHF TGTGCCAGCAGCTTGGATCCGGATTATAATTCACCCCTCCACTTT . TRBV5-4 . TRBJ1-6
CASSLGMRGNTIYF TGTGCCAGCAGCTTAGGGATGAGGGGAAACACCATATATTTT . TRBV7-3 . TRBJ1-3
CASSLQLYLGYTF TGTGCCAGCAGTCTACAGCTCTACTTAGGCTACACCTTC . TRBV12-3/TRBV12-4 . TRBJ1-2
CASSYSVLQQYEQYF TGTGCCAGCAGTTACTCGGTACTCCAACAGTACGAGCAGTACTTC . TRBV6-6 . TRBJ2-7
CASSYSGGRKGYTF TGTGCCAGCAGTTACTCCGGAGGGAGGAAAGGCTACACCTTC . TRBV6-5 . TRBJ1-2
CASSQLFTSGRGEQFF TGTGCCAGCAGCCAGCTCTTTACTAGCGGGAGAGGTGAGCAGTTCTTC . TRBV14 TRBD2 TRBJ2-1
CASRPGTSGNNEQFF TGTGCCAGCAGACCCGGGACTAGCGGAAACAATGAGCAGTTCTTC . TRBV5-4 TRBD2 TRBJ2-1
CASSQGDRDREQYF TGCGCCAGCAGCCAAGGGGACAGGGATCGCGAGCAGTACTTC few TRBV4-3 TRBD1 TRBJ2-7
CASSPDQTGELFF TGTGCCAGCAGCCCGGACCAAACCGGGGAGCTGTTTTTT . TRBV6-4 . TRBJ2-2
CATSSEGQGYSQPQHF TGTGCCACCAGCAGTGAGGGGCAGGGTTATTCTCAGCCCCAGCATTTT . TRBV15 . TRBJ1-5
CASSEGAGANVLTF TGTGCCAGCAGTGAGGGGGCTGGGGCCAACGTCCTGACTTTC . TRBV6-1 . TRBJ2-6